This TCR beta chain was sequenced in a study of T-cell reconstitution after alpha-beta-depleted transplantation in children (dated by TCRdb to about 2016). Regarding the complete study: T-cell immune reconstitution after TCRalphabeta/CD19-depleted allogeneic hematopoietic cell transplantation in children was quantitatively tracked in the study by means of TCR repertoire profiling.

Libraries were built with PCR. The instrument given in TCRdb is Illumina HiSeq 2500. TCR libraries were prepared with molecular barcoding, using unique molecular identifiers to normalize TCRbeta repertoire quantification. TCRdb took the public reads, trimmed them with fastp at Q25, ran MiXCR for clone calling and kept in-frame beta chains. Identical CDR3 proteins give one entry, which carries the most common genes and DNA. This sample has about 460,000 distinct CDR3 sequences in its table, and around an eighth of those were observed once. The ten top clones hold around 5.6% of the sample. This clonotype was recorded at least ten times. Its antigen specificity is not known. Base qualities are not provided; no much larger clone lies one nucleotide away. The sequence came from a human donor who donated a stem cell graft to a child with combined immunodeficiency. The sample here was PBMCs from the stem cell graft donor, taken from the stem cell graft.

In nucleotides, the sequence is TGCAGCGTTGGGGACCTCCGATGGACCCAGTACTTC. Translated, this gives CSVGDLRWTQYF. The rearrangement combines TRBV29-1 with TRBJ2-5; the D gene is perhaps TRBD1 or TRBD2, as each covers 5 bases. The CDR3, from cysteine to phenylalanine, totals 12 residues. Here the CDR3 DNA is all that survives: 36 bases in frame from base 1. From a lookup of the germline V gene, CDR1 and CDR2 are SQVTM and ANQGSEA. V sheds 4 bases and J sheds 7 bases, leaving 13 bases between their ends. Reference TRBV29-1 and TRBJ2-5 genes cover what lies past the CDR3, so the full variable domain is SAVISQKPSRDICQRGTSLTIQCQVDSQVTMMFWYRQQPGQSLTLIATANQGSEATYESGFVIDKFPISRPNLTFSTLTVSNMSPEDSSIYLCSVGDLRWTQYFGPGTRLLVL.